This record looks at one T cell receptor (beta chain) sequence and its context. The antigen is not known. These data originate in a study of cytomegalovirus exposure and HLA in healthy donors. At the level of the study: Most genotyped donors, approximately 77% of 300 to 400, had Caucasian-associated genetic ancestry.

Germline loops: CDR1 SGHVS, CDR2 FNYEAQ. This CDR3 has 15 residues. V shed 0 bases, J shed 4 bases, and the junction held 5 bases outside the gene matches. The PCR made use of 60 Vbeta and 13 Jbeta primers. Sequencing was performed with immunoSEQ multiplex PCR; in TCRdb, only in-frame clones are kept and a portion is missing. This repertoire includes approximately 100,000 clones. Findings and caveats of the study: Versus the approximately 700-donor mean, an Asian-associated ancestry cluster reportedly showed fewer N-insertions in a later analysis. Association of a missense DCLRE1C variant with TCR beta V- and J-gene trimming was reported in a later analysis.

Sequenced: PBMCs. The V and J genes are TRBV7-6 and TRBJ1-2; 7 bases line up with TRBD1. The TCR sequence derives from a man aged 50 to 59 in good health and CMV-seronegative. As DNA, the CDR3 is TGTGCCAGCAGCTTAGCCCCGGCAGGGGGCTATGGCTACACCTTC. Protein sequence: CASSLAPAGGYGYTF.